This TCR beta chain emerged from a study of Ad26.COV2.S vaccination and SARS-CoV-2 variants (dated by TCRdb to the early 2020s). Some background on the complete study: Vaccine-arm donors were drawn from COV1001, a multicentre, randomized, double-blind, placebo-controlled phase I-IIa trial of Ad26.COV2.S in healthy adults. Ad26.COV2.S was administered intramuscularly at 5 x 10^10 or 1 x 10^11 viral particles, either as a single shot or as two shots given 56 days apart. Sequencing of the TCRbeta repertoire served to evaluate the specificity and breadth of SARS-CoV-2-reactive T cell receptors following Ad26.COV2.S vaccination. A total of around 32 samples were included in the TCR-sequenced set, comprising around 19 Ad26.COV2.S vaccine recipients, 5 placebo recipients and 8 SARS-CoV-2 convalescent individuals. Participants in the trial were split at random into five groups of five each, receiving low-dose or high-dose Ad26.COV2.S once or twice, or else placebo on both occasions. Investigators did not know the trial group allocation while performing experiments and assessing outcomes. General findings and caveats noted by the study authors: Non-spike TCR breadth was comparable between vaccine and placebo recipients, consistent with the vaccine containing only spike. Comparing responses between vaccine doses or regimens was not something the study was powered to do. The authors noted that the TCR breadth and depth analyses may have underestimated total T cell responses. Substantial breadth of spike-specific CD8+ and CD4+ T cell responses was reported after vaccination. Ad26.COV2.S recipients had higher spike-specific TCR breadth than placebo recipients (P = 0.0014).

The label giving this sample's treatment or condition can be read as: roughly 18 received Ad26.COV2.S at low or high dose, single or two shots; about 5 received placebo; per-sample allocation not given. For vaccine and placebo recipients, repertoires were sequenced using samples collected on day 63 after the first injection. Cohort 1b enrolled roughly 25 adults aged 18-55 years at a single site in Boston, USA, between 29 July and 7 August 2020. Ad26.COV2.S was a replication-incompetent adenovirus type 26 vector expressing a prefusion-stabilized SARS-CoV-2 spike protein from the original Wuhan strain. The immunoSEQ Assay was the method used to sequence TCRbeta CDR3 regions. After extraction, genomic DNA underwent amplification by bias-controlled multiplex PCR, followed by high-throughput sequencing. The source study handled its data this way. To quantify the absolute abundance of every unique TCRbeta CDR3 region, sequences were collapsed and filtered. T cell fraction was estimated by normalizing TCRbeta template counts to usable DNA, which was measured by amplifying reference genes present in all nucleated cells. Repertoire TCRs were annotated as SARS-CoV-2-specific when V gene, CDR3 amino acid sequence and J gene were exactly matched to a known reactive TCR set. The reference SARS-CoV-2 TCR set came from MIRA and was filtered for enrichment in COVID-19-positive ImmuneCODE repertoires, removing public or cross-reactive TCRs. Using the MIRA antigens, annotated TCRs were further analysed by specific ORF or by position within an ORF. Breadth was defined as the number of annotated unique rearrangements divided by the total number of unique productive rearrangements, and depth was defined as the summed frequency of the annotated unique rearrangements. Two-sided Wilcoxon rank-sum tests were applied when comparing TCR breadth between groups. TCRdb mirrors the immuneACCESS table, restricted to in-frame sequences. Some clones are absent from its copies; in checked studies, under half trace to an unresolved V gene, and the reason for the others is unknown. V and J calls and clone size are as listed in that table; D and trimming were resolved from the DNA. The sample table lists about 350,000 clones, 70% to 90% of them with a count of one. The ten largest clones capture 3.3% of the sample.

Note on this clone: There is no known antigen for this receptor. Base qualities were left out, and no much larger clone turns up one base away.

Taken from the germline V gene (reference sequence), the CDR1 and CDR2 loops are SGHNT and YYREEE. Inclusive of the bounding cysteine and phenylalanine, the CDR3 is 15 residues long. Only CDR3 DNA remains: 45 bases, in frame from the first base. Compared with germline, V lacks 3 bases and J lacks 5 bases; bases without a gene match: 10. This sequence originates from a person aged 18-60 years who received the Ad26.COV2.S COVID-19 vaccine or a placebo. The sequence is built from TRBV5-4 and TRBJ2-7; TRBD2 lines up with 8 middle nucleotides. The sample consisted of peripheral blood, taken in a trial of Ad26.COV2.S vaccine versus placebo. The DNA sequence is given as TGTGCCAGCAGCTCCGGGGGGGACCCTCTGAACGAGCAGTACTTC. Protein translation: CASSSGGDPLNEQYF. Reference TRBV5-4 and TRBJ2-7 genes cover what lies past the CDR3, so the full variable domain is ETGVTQSPTHLIKTRGQQVTLRCSSQSGHNTVSWYQQALGQGPQFIFQYYREEENGRGNFPPRFSGLQFPNYSSELNVNALELDDSALYLCASSSGGDPLNEQYFGPGTRLTVT.